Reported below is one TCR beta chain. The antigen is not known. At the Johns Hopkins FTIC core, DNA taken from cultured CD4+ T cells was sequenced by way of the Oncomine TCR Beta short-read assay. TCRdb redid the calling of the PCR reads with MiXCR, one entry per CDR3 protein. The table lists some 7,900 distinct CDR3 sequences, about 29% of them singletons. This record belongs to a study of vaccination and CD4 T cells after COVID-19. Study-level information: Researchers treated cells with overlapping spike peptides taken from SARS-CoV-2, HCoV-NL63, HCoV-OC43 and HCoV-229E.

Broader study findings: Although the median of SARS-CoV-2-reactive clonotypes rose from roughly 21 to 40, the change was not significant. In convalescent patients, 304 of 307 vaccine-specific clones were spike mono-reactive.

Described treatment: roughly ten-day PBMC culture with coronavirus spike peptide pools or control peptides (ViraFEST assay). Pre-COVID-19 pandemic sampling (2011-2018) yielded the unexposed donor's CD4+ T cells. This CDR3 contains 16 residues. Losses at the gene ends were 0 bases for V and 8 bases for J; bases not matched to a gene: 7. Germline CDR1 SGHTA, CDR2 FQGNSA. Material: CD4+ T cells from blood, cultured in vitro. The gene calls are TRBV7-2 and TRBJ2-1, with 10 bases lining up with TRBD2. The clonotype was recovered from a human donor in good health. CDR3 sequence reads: CASSLAPGTSEYEQFF. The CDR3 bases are TGTGCCAGCAGCTTAGCACCCGGGACTAGCGAGTATGAGCAGTTCTTC.